Listed below are T cell receptor beta chains from one sample, sequenced in a study of cytomegalovirus exposure and HLA in healthy donors. Here immunoSEQ multiplex PCR was the method, and the copy in TCRdb shows in-frame clones only, minus some. The sample holds more than 95,000 clones; roughly 81% are singletons and the top ten take roughly 1.1%. Sequenced: PBMCs. The origin of the receptors is a woman aged 30 to 39 in good health and CMV-seronegative. Both conserved end residues are part of each CDR3. Fields, in order: J gene, D gene, V gene, clone size, CDR3 protein, CDR3 DNA. The D gene is left open where the match is weak. Only some rows state a clone size, as once, few, many or a class for expanded clones.

TRBJ2-3 | TRBD2 | TRBV12-5 | NA | CASGRGSDTQYF | TGTGCTAGTGGGCGGGGGTCAGATACGCAGTATTTT
TRBJ2-5 | TRBD2 | TRBV11-2 | NA | CASSAGTSGGAGETQYF | TGTGCCAGCAGCGCCGGGACTAGCGGGGGGGCCGGAGAGACCCAGTACTTC
TRBJ1-2 | TRBD1 | TRBV5-6 | NA | CASSWAGGVADYGYTF | TGTGCCAGCAGCTGGGCAGGGGGAGTAGCGGACTATGGCTACACCTTC
TRBJ2-3 | NA | TRBV9 | NA | CASSVVGGSTQYF | TGTGCCAGCAGCGTAGTAGGAGGAAGTACGCAGTATTTT
TRBJ2-3 | TRBD2 | TRBV6-4 | NA | CASSATSGETDTQYF | TGTGCCAGCAGTGCGACTAGCGGGGAAACAGATACGCAGTATTTT
TRBJ2-2 | NA | TRBV7-9 | NA | CASSLGTDTGELFF | TGTGCCAGCAGCTTAGGGACAGACACCGGGGAGCTGTTTTTT
TRBJ2-1 | TRBD2 | TRBV6-1 | NA | CASQTSVEQFF | TGTGCCAGTCAAACTAGCGTTGAGCAGTTCTTC
TRBJ2-3 | NA | TRBV19 | NA | CASSTAGTDTQYF | TGTGCCAGTAGTACCGCGGGGACAGATACGCAGTATTTT
TRBJ2-5 | TRBD2 | TRBV7-9 | NA | CASSFLAGVTETQYF | TGTGCCAGCAGCTTCCTAGCGGGAGTAACGGAGACCCAGTACTTC
TRBJ2-5 | NA | TRBV30 | NA | CAWSASDQETQYF | TGTGCCTGGAGTGCGAGCGACCAAGAGACCCAGTACTTC
TRBJ2-6 | TRBD1 | TRBV15 | NA | CATSWQGAGNVLTF | TGTGCCACCAGCTGGCAGGGGGCTGGTAACGTCCTGACTTTC
TRBJ1-3 | NA | TRBV5-1 | NA | CASSLEARGGFGNTIYF | TGCGCCAGCAGCTTGGAGGCTCGGGGGGGATTCGGAAACACCATATATTTT
TRBJ1-1 | NA | TRBV6-5 | NA | CASSYGGSGTEAFF | TGTGCCAGCAGTTACGGGGGGTCGGGCACTGAAGCTTTCTTT
TRBJ2-7 | TRBD1 | TRBV6-6 | NA | CASSYPKTGVDYEQYF | TGTGCCAGCAGTTATCCTAAGACAGGGGTAGACTACGAGCAGTACTTC
TRBJ2-7 | TRBD1 | TRBV11-2 | NA | CASSRGQGTYEQYF | TGTGCCAGCAGCCGGGGACAGGGAACCTACGAGCAGTACTTC
TRBJ2-4 | NA | TRBV6-1 | NA | CASWGVGIQYF | TGTGCCAGCTGGGGAGTCGGCATTCAGTACTTC
TRBJ2-1 | NA | TRBV7-9 | NA | CASSDTTAGSYNEQFF | TGTGCCAGCAGCGACACCACGGCTGGCTCCTACAATGAGCAGTTCTTC
TRBJ2-1 | TRBD2 | TRBV7-8 | NA | CASSVTSGAYNEQFF | TGTGCCAGCAGCGTAACTAGCGGGGCGTACAATGAGCAGTTCTTC
TRBJ1-5 | NA | TRBV4-1 | NA | CASSQDRGPQHF | TGCGCCAGCAGCCAAGATCGGGGGCCCCAGCATTTT
TRBJ1-3 | NA | TRBV5-1 | NA | CASSGEISGNTIYF | TGCGCCAGCAGCGGGGAGATCTCTGGAAACACCATATATTTT
TRBJ2-3 | TRBD2 | TRBV5-1 | NA | CASSPRLAVGDTQYF | TGCGCCAGCAGCCCCAGACTAGCGGTTGGAGATACGCAGTATTTT
TRBJ1-5 | NA | TRBV2 | NA | CASSDEVWGRGQPQHF | TGTGCCAGCAGTGACGAAGTCTGGGGGCGAGGGCAGCCCCAGCATTTT
TRBJ2-4 | TRBD1 | TRBV7-2 | NA | CASTPDRVKNIQYF | TGTGCCAGCACCCCAGACAGGGTCAAAAACATTCAGTACTTC
TRBJ2-7 | TRBD1 | TRBV6-5 | NA | CASSYCGTGGCEQYF | TGTGCCAGCAGTTACTGTGGGACAGGGGGTTGCGAGCAGTACTTC
TRBJ2-7 | NA | TRBV10-3 | NA | CAISDYSSYEQYF | TGTGCCATCAGTGACTACAGCTCCTACGAGCAGTACTTC
TRBJ2-4 | TRBD2 | TRBV5-5 | NA | CASSLVGGVAKNIQYF | TGTGCCAGCAGCTTGGTGGGGGGGGTAGCCAAAAACATTCAGTACTTC
TRBJ2-5 | NA | TRBV29-1 | NA | CSVEAQQGGKTQYF | TGCAGCGTTGAAGCGCAACAGGGTGGTAAGACCCAGTACTTC
TRBJ2-7 | TRBD2 | TRBV7-8 | once | CASSLGLAVTSYEQYF | TGTGCCAGCAGCTTAGGACTAGCGGTTACCTCCTACGAGCAGTACTTC
TRBJ2-7 | TRBD2 | TRBV28 | once | CASSVGGVVSEQYF | TGTGCCAGCAGTGTGGGGGGGGTTGTCTCCGAGCAGTACTTC
TRBJ2-6 | TRBD1 | TRBV4-2 | few | CASSPTGSYSGANVLTF | TGTGCCAGCAGCCCGACAGGGTCGTACTCTGGGGCCAACGTCCTGACTTTC
TRBJ1-1 | TRBD1 | TRBV7-9 | NA | CASSLGTGMNTEAFF | TGTGCCAGCAGCTTAGGGACAGGGATGAACACTGAAGCTTTCTTT
TRBJ2-5 | TRBD2 | TRBV7-2 | NA | CASSLDWPSGRAAVKTQYF | TGTGCCAGCAGCTTAGATTGGCCTAGCGGGAGGGCCGCGGTAAAGACCCAGTACTTC
TRBJ1-2 | NA | TRBV7-9 | NA | CASSLGYTEPNYGYTF | TGTGCCAGCAGCTTAGGATACACGGAGCCTAACTATGGCTACACCTTC
TRBJ2-1 | TRBD2 | TRBV5-5 | NA | CASSLALFRLAGENEQFF | TGTGCCAGCAGCTTGGCCCTATTTCGTTTAGCGGGAGAGAATGAGCAGTTCTTC
TRBJ1-3 | TRBD1 | TRBV5-6 | NA | CASRRQGLSGNTIYF | TGTGCCAGCAGGAGACAGGGACTCTCTGGAAACACCATATATTTT
TRBJ1-1 | TRBD1 | TRBV7-2 | NA | CASSFLGQGTSEAFF | TGTGCCAGCAGCTTCCTGGGACAGGGAACCTCTGAAGCTTTCTTT
TRBJ2-7 | NA | TRBV5-1 | NA | CASSLDIVSEQYF | TGCGCCAGCAGCTTGGACATCGTCTCTGAGCAGTACTTC
TRBJ1-3 | NA | TRBV5-4 | NA | CASSLGGGLENTIYF | TGTGCCAGCAGCTTGGGGGGGGGCCTGGAAAACACCATATATTTT
TRBJ2-1 | NA | TRBV2 | NA | CASRIVQAVLGSEQFF | TGTGCCAGCCGGATAGTACAGGCGGTTCTCGGGAGTGAGCAGTTCTTC
TRBJ2-3 | TRBD1 | TRBV7-8 | NA | CASSPRRTGATDTQYF | TGTGCCAGCAGCCCAAGACGGACAGGGGCCACAGATACGCAGTATTTT
TRBJ2-2 | TRBD2 | TRBV6-1 | NA | CASSWTSGLGGELFF | TGTGCCAGCAGCTGGACTAGCGGGTTGGGTGGGGAGCTGTTTTTT
TRBJ1-6 | TRBD1 | TRBV5-4 | NA | CASSTGTAASLSPLHF | TGTGCCAGCAGCACAGGGACAGCAGCCTCCTTAAGTCCCCTCCACTTT
TRBJ1-1 | NA | TRBV7-7 | NA | CASSLAPRTEAFF | TGTGCTAGCAGCTTAGCGCCCCGGACTGAAGCTTTCTTT
TRBJ1-1 | NA | TRBV11-1 | NA | CASSLGQNTEAFF | TGTGCCAGCAGCTTAGGGCAAAACACTGAAGCTTTCTTT
TRBJ2-2 | NA | TRBV27 | NA | CASSLGRGTGELFF | TGTGCCAGCAGTCTAGGCAGGGGAACCGGGGAGCTGTTTTTT
TRBJ2-5 | TRBD2 | TRBV4-3 | NA | CASSHGLAGGPQVETQYF | TGCGCCAGCAGCCATGGACTAGCGGGAGGCCCACAAGTAGAGACCCAGTACTTC
TRBJ1-2 | NA | TRBV30 | NA | CAWSTAGENYGYTF | TGTGCCTGGAGTACGGCAGGGGAGAACTATGGCTACACCTTC
TRBJ2-1 | NA | TRBV20-1 | NA | CSASPYNEQFF | TGCAGTGCTAGTCCATACAATGAGCAGTTCTTC
TRBJ1-6 | TRBD1 | TRBV5-1 | NA | CASSLAVMNLRGLDSPLHF | TGCGCCAGCAGCTTGGCCGTTATGAATCTCAGGGGGTTGGATTCACCCCTCCACTTT
TRBJ1-2 | NA | TRBV5-4 | NA | CASSPDSNYGYTF | TGTGCCAGCAGCCCAGACAGTAACTATGGCTACACCTTC
TRBJ2-1 | TRBD1 | TRBV6-1 | NA | CASTEPGQGENEQFF | TGTGCCAGCACCGAACCGGGACAGGGGGAAAATGAGCAGTTCTTC
TRBJ2-1 | TRBD1 | TRBV7-2 | NA | CASSRDRGYNEQFF | TGTGCCAGCAGCCGAGACAGGGGTTACAATGAGCAGTTCTTC
TRBJ2-7 | NA | TRBV6-6 | NA | CASSYGHSGATYEQYF | TGTGCCAGCAGTTACGGTCATTCAGGGGCGACCTACGAGCAGTACTTC
TRBJ1-1 | TRBD1 | TRBV6-6 | NA | CASSYGRGDTEAFF | TGTGCCAGCAGTTACGGCAGGGGGGACACTGAAGCTTTCTTT
TRBJ1-2 | TRBD1 | TRBV5-8 | once | CASSEISGTGIGGYTF | TGTGCCAGCAGCGAGATTTCCGGGACAGGGATCGGTGGCTACACCTTC
TRBJ2-1 | TRBD1 | TRBV5-1 | NA | CASSLYWDRGYNEQFF | TGCGCCAGCAGCTTGTATTGGGACAGGGGATACAATGAGCAGTTCTTC
TRBJ2-7 | NA | TRBV19 | once | CASSIEAGSHFSYEQYF | TGTGCCAGTAGTATAGAGGCAGGCAGCCACTTTTCCTACGAGCAGTACTTC
TRBJ2-3 | TRBD1 | TRBV7-9 | NA | CASSLAGTGISDTQYF | TGTGCCAGCAGCTTAGCCGGGACAGGGATATCAGATACGCAGTATTTT
TRBJ2-6 | NA | TRBV11-2 | NA | CASSLAGSGANVLTF | TGTGCCAGCAGCTTAGCGGGATCTGGGGCCAACGTCCTGACTTTC